The 19 T cell receptor beta chains in this list originate from one sample, sequenced in a study of blood T cell repertoires in COVID-19. TCRdb's copy holds only in-frame clones and misses some; the assay was immunoSEQ multiplex PCR. The table has roughly 140,000 clones, over 75% seen once; the top ten hold 1.2%. Sequenced sample: PBMCs or T cells enriched from blood (not recorded which). The receptor source for this set is a woman aged 25-40 years with acute COVID-19.

CDR3 amino acids: CATTGVANEKLFF. CDR3 DNA sequence: TGTGCCACCACAGGGGTGGCGAATGAAAAACTGTTTTTT. V and J are TRBV2 and TRBJ1-4; 7 bases match TRBD1. Germline-derived CDR1 and CDR2 are SNHLY and FYNNEI. The length of the CDR3 is 13 residues. V gave up 10 bases and J gave up 5 bases; unmatched junction bases: 7.

The V and J genes are TRBV6-5 and TRBJ1-2; maybe TRBD1 (5 bases). CDR3 length: 15 amino acids. Trimming shortened V by 2 bases and J by 3 bases, and 13 bases separated the two germline ends. Germline V gene lookup returns CDR1 MNHEY and CDR2 SVGAGI. The CDR3 is CASSYRAREDYGYTF. DNA of the CDR3: TGTGCCAGCAGTTACCGCGCCAGGGAAGACTATGGCTACACCTTC.

The chain is built from TRBV3-1 (or the pseudogene TRBV3-2) and TRBJ2-7; 8 nucleotides match TRBD1. V shed 4 bases, J shed 5 bases, and the junction held 7 bases outside the gene matches. Germline V CDR1 and CDR2: LGHDT, YNNKEL (reference sequence). This CDR3 spans 14 amino acids. The CDR3 sequence: CASSRRTGFDEQYF. The CDR3 DNA reads as TGTGCCAGCAGCCGCCGGACAGGGTTCGACGAGCAGTACTTC.

The chain joins TRBV2 to TRBJ2-7; TRBD2 might be the D (6 bases). V lost 2 bases and J lost 4, with 12 bases in between. The CDR3 is 14 residues long. Germline V gives CDR1 SNHLY, CDR2 FYNNEI. CDR3 sequence reads: CASSERQRAYEQYF. The CDR3 nucleotides are TGTGCCAGCAGTGAACGACAGCGGGCGTACGAGCAGTACTTC.

This sequence joins TRBV5-5 and TRBJ1-1; tentative D call: TRBD1 (5 bases). The CDR3 loop spans 13 amino acids. The germline V and J ends were trimmed by 0 bases and 5 bases, with 8 bases remaining between them. CDR1 SGHKS and CDR2 YYEKEE come from the germline V gene (reference sequence). CDR3: CASSLGPGTEAFF. CDR3 nucleotides: TGTGCCAGCAGCTTGGGGCCAGGGACTGAAGCTTTCTTT.

The chain recombines TRBV6-2 or TRBV6-3 with TRBJ2-1; D gene ambiguous. Germline CDR1 reads MNHEY; CDR2 reads SVGEGT. Trimming took off 4 bases at V and 5 bases at J, with 9 bases between the two ends. This CDR3 has 13 amino acids. This CDR3 is CASSLGSHNEQFF. For the CDR3, the DNA is TGTGCCAGCAGTTTGGGTAGCCACAATGAGCAGTTCTTC.

The chain uses TRBV7-9 and TRBJ2-7; 10 bases agree with TRBD2. This CDR3 is built from 14 residues. Trimming took 5 bases from V and 0 from J; bases not matched to a gene: 1. In germline, CDR1 is SEHNR, CDR2 FQNEAQ (reference sequence). CDR3 sequence (DNA): TGTGCCAGCAGCGCTAGCGGGAGCTCCTACGAGCAGTACTTC. Amino acids: CASSASGSSYEQYF.

This clone has only one observation. The chain has TRBV4-3 and TRBJ1-5, with no clear D. CDR3 length: 14 residues. V was shortened by 4 bases and J by 4 bases, with 11 bases between the two germline ends. The germline CDR1 and CDR2 sequences are LGHNA and YSLEER. CDR3 region: CASSPAGGNQPQHF. CDR3 nucleotides: TGCGCCAGCAGCCCAGCAGGTGGTAATCAGCCCCAGCATTTT.

The chain has TRBV28 and TRBJ2-1; TRBD1 matches at 12 bases. The CDR3 totals 16 residues. Trimming at V came to 4 bases and at J to 6 bases, leaving 7 bases not matched to a gene. Germline V CDR1 and CDR2: MDHEN, SYDVKM. CDR3: CASSSAGTGGLNEQFF. CDR3 sequence (DNA): TGTGCCAGCAGTTCGGCCGGGACAGGGGGCCTCAATGAGCAGTTCTTC.

V is TRBV3-1 (or the pseudogene TRBV3-2) and J is TRBJ2-5; 9 positions agree with TRBD2. This CDR3 comprises 17 residues. Trimming at V came to 0 bases and at J to 2 bases, leaving 7 bases not matched to a gene. The germline V gene encodes CDR1 LGHDT and CDR2 YNNKEL (reference sequence). CDR3 sequence: CASSQDEASGEQETQYF. The CDR3 nucleotides read TGTGCCAGCAGCCAAGATGAGGCTAGCGGGGAACAAGAGACCCAGTACTTC.

The V gene is TRBV13, the J gene TRBJ2-2; no definite D call. CDR1 and CDR2 from the germline V gene are PRHDT and FYEKMQ (reference sequence). V lost 5 bases and J 7 bases, leaving 26 bases between the germline ends. The CDR3 loop spans 18 amino acids. The DNA of the CDR3 is TGTGCCAGCAGCCCGAGCATCATGCGGAGAAGACTGGACGGGGAGCTGTTTTTT. This sequence encodes CASSPSIMRRRLDGELFF. Full variable domain (remainder filled in from reference TRBV13 and TRBJ2-2): AAGVIQSPRHLIKEKRETATLKCYPIPRHDTVYWYQQGPGQDPQFLISFYEKMQSDKGSIPDRFSAQQFSDYHSELNMSSLELGDSALYFCASSPSIMRRRLDGELFFGEGSRLTVL.

V and J are TRBV5-6 and TRBJ1-4, with TRBD1 matching over 7 bases. This CDR3 has 16 residues. Germline V gene data show CDR1 as SGHDT and CDR2 as YYEEEE. The V and J ends lost 4 bases and 0 bases, in that order; junction bases with no gene match: 6. The CDR3 spells CASSLYDRATNEKLFF. The CDR3, as DNA: TGTGCCAGCAGCCTATACGACAGGGCAACTAATGAAAAACTGTTTTTT. Drawing the rest from reference TRBV5-6 and TRBJ1-4, the complete variable domain is DAGVTQSPTHLIKTRGQQVTLRCSPKSGHDTVSWYQQALGQGPQFIFQYYEEEERQRGNFPDRFSGHQFPNYSSELNVNALLLGDSALYLCASSLYDRATNEKLFFGSGTQLSVL.

The chain uses TRBV5-5 and TRBJ2-7; unclear D gene. The germline V gene encodes CDR1 SGHKS and CDR2 YYEKEE (reference sequence). The length of the CDR3 is 14 residues. Trimming cost V 4 bases and J 3 bases, with 14 bases left between them. CDR3: CASSQSRLNYEQYF. CDR3 bases: TGTGCCAGCAGCCAGTCTCGTCTGAACTACGAGCAGTACTTC.

V usage is TRBV7-9 and J usage is TRBJ2-7, with unresolved D. The V end lost 1 base, the J end lost 1 base, and 8 bases lay between the germline ends. Germline CDR1 SEHNR, CDR2 FQNEAQ (reference sequence). CDR3 length: 14 residues. The CDR3 reads CASSLDDWSYEQYF. CDR3 in DNA: TGTGCCAGCAGCTTAGACGACTGGTCCTACGAGCAGTACTTC. Drawing the rest from reference TRBV7-9 and TRBJ2-7, the complete variable domain is DTGVSQNPRHKITKRGQNVTFRCDPISEHNRLYWYRQTLGQGPEFLTYFQNEAQLEKSRLLSDRFSAERPKGSFSTLEIQRTEQGDSAMYLCASSLDDWSYEQYFGPGTRLTVT.

The chain couples TRBV30 to TRBJ1-1; 9 nucleotides align to TRBD1. Germline V lookup: CDR1 GTSNPN, CDR2 SVGIG (reference sequence). The V gene end was trimmed by 3 bases and the J gene end by 4 bases; junction bases not matched to a gene: 3. This CDR3 is 13 amino acids long. CDR3 in DNA: TGTGCCTGGAGCACAGGGGGCGGCACTGAAGCTTTCTTT. Its protein product is CAWSTGGGTEAFF.

In this sample, this clone turned up many times. The genes are TRBV27 and TRBJ2-1; 9 bases are a match to TRBD1. The CDR3 loop spans 17 amino acids. Germline CDR1 MNHEY, CDR2 SMNVEV (reference sequence). V lost 5 bases to trimming and J lost 4 bases; unmatched junction nucleotides: 12. CDR3 sequence: CASSPESGTGLYNEQFF. CDR3 in DNA: TGTGCCAGCAGTCCAGAATCCGGGACAGGGTTATACAATGAGCAGTTCTTC.

The chain has TRBV4-1 and TRBJ1-1, with a weak D call TRBD1 (6 bases). Trimming took off 5 bases at V and 0 bases at J, with 13 bases between the two ends. This CDR3 comprises 15 residues. Looked up from germline, CDR1 is MGHRA and CDR2 is YSYEKL. DNA of the CDR3: TGCGCCAGCAGCACTCGGACAGAAATGAACACTGAAGCTTTCTTT. Its protein is CASSTRTEMNTEAFF.

This clone has just one count. The rearrangement joins TRBV5-5 to TRBJ2-6; a possible D gene is TRBD1 (6 bases). V was pared by 4 bases and J by 0 bases, with 11 bases between. There are 16 residues in the CDR3. Germline CDR1 reads SGHKS; CDR2 reads YYEKEE (reference sequence). The chain's CDR3 is CASSTGLTSGANVLTF. DNA for the CDR3: TGTGCCAGCAGCACAGGGTTGACCTCTGGGGCCAACGTCCTGACTTTC.

This clone showed up just once. The chain is built from TRBV29-1 and TRBJ1-5, with 10 bases that match TRBD1. V lost 6 bases, J lost 3 bases, and 2 bases stayed unmatched. This CDR3 comprises 13 residues. Germline loops: CDR1 SQVTM, CDR2 ANQGSEA. The CDR3 region is CSVGQGDNQPQHF. The CDR3 DNA is TGCAGCGTAGGACAGGGGGACAATCAGCCCCAGCATTTT.